One sample yielded the 21 T cell receptor beta chains listed below, sequenced in a study of blood T cell repertoires in COVID-19. Method: immunoSEQ multiplex PCR; TCRdb's copy keeps in-frame clones and lacks some. The profile shows 65,000 to 75,000 clones, roughly 87% of them singletons. Sequencing was performed on peripheral blood. The origin of the receptors is a woman of 80 years or more with active or convalescent COVID-19.

The count of this clone is one. This chain joins TRBV28 and TRBJ1-1, with D hard to call. The CDR3 runs 10 residues. CDR1 and CDR2 from the germline V gene are MDHEN and SYDVKM. V shed 5 bases and J shed 11 bases, with 9 bases lying between them. The CDR3 DNA reads TGTGCCAGCAGTGCGGTACGGGCTTTCTTT. Amino acids: CASSAVRAFF.

This clone has only one observation. V usage is TRBV19 and J usage is TRBJ1-5; 7 bases map to TRBD1. Looked up from germline, CDR1 is LNHDA and CDR2 is SQIVND (reference sequence). This CDR3 comprises 17 residues. V lost 5 bases and J lost 3; bases outside the gene matches: 13. CDR3 residues: CASSPTPGTVNNQPQHF. The CDR3, as DNA: TGTGCCAGTAGTCCAACCCCCGGGACAGTCAACAATCAGCCCCAGCATTTT.

The chain is built from TRBV14 and TRBJ2-1; 8 positions agree with TRBD2. The ends lost 1 base at V and 5 bases at J; junction bases unmatched: 10. Germline CDR1 reads SGHDN; CDR2 reads FVKESK. The CDR3 covers 17 residues. CDR3 nucleotides: TGTGCCAGCAGCCAAGCCCGTTTGGCGGGGGGTCACAATGAGCAGTTCTTC. This sequence encodes CASSQARLAGGHNEQFF.

The V gene is TRBV6-6, the J gene TRBJ1-6, with unresolved D. With 6 bases removed from V and 0 bases from J, the gap between germline ends came to 6 bases. This CDR3 is 14 amino acids long. The V gene's germline CDR1 is MNHNY and CDR2 SVGAGI (reference sequence). CDR3 residues: CASSTSSYNSPLHF. In nucleotides, the CDR3 is TGTGCCAGCAGCACGAGCTCCTATAATTCACCCCTCCACTTT.

This clone was detected only once. At one end the junction does not follow the germline gene, possibly because of a read error. The chain employs TRBV6-1 and TRBJ1-6; D ambiguous. This CDR3 contains 15 residues. Germline-derived CDR1 and CDR2 are MNHNS and SASEGT. CDR3 amino acids: CASSEYGSYNSPLHF. CDR3 in DNA: TGTGCCAGTAGTGAATACGGCTCCTATAATTCACCCCTCCACTTT.

The J gene is TRBJ1-1, the V gene TRBV18; D call uncertain. The length of the CDR3 is 14 residues. Trimming took 3 bases from V and 6 from J, leaving 14 bases between them. Germline CDR1 is KGHSH and CDR2 is LQKENI. The DNA for the CDR3 is TGTGCCAGCTCACCGGGTTTAGGAGCGTCTGAAGCTTTCTTT. This sequence encodes CASSPGLGASEAFF.

The chain couples TRBV18 to TRBJ1-3, with 8 bases identical to TRBD1. From germline, CDR1 is KGHSH and CDR2 LQKENI. CDR3 size: 16 residues. The V segment lost 3 bases and the J segment 2 bases; nucleotides outside the gene matches: 6. In nucleotides, the CDR3 is TGTGCCAGCTCACCGAACCAGGGGGCCGCTGGAAACACCATATATTTT. This translates into CASSPNQGAAGNTIYF.

V and J are TRBV25-1 and TRBJ2-7; D is unclear. The CDR3 is made up of 13 amino acids. Trimming shortened V by 2 bases and J by 4 bases, and 9 bases separated the two germline ends. CDR1 and CDR2 (germline): MGHDK, SYGVNS. The CDR3 DNA reads as TGTGCCAGCAGTGAAAGGATAGCTTACGAGCAGTACTTC. Protein sequence: CASSERIAYEQYF.

V is TRBV29-1 and J is TRBJ2-5; TRBD2 might be the D (5 bases). Looked up from germline, CDR1 is SQVTM and CDR2 is ANQGSEA. V lost 5 bases and J lost 5, with 15 bases in between. This CDR3 has 13 residues. The CDR3, as DNA: TGCAGCGTTACCCCCCTCTCGGGGGAGACCCAGTACTTC. Amino acid sequence: CSVTPLSGETQYF.

This clone was detected a few times. V usage is TRBV28 and J usage is TRBJ1-3, with 7 bases lining up with TRBD1. This CDR3 comprises 17 residues. V was clipped by 5 bases and J by 5 bases; unmatched bases: 15. Germline assignment: CDR1 MDHEN and CDR2 SYDVKM. The CDR3 DNA sequence: TGTGCCAGCAGTAGGACCACCACGACAGGGTTTAGAAACACCATATATTTT. It encodes CASSRTTTTGFRNTIYF.

The gene calls are TRBV7-2 and TRBJ2-3; 9 positions agree with TRBD2. Germline V lookup: CDR1 SGHTA, CDR2 FQGNSA. The length of the CDR3 is 16 residues. The V segment lost 2 bases and the J segment 4 bases; nucleotides outside the gene matches: 7. CDR3 sequence reads: CASSLWGGGGADTQYF. The CDR3 nucleotides are TGTGCCAGCAGCTTATGGGGTGGCGGGGGGGCAGATACGCAGTATTTT.

This chain connects TRBV24-1 to TRBJ2-5; TRBD1 agrees at 8 bases. The CDR3 contains 15 residues. Germline assignment: CDR1 KGHDR and CDR2 SFDVKD. V gave up 4 bases and J gave up 4 bases; unmatched junction bases: 7. CDR3 loop: CATSDPGTGGETQYF. CDR3 coding DNA: TGTGCCACCAGTGACCCAGGGACAGGAGGAGAGACCCAGTACTTC.

V and J are TRBV14 and TRBJ1-6; D call uncertain. This CDR3 spans 14 amino acids. Per the germline V gene, CDR1 is SGHDN and CDR2 is FVKESK. V gave up 3 bases and J gave up 7 bases, with 10 bases separating them. The CDR3 sequence: CASSHYVENSPLHF. The CDR3 region has the DNA TGTGCCAGCAGCCACTACGTTGAAAATTCACCCCTCCACTTT. Filled out from reference TRBV14 and TRBJ1-6, the complete variable domain reads EAGVTQFPSHSVIEKGQTVTLRCDPISGHDNLYWYRRVMGKEIKFLLHFVKESKQDESGMPNNRFLAERTGGTYSTLKVQPAELEDSGVYFCASSHYVENSPLHFGNGTRLTVT.

V and J are TRBV9 and TRBJ2-3; 13 positions agree with TRBD2. V shed 4 bases, J shed 1 base, and the junction held 9 bases outside the gene matches. The CDR3 has 18 residues. The germline gives CDR1 SGDLS, CDR2 YYNGEE. The chain's CDR3 is CASSITSGGALGTDTQYF. CDR3 in DNA: TGTGCCAGCAGCATAACTAGCGGGGGGGCTCTAGGCACAGATACGCAGTATTTT.

The CDR3 DNA reads as TGTGCCAGCAGCGTAGACAGGGGGCATAGTGGCTACACCTTC. This sequence encodes CASSVDRGHSGYTF. The chain carries TRBV9 and TRBJ1-2; 9 nucleotides agree with TRBD1. Trimming took 0 bases from V and 7 from J; bases not matched to a gene: 4. The CDR3 spans 14 residues. Looked up from germline, CDR1 is SGDLS and CDR2 is YYNGEE.

The chain is built from TRBV2 and TRBJ1-2, with 7 nucleotides matching TRBD1. CDR1 SNHLY and CDR2 FYNNEI come from the germline V gene. Trimming removed 2 bases from V and 7 bases from J; junction bases left unmatched: 1. The CDR3 covers 12 residues. CDR3 DNA sequence: TGTGCCAGCAGTGAACAGGGGGGTGGCTACACCTTC. It specifies CASSEQGGGYTF.

The DNA for the CDR3 is TGTGCCAGCAGTGAATATGGGGCACGGCAGTACTTC. Its translation is CASSEYGARQYF. The V gene is TRBV25-1, the J gene TRBJ2-7; perhaps TRBD1 as D (5 bases). Germline CDR1 MGHDK, CDR2 SYGVNS. V was cut by 0 bases and J by 9 bases, with 9 bases left in between. The CDR3 spans 12 residues.

This clone was observed a handful of times. The chain combines TRBV7-3 with TRBJ2-1; 12 nucleotides match TRBD2. CDR3 length: 15 residues. The J segment lost 5 bases and the V segment lost 5 bases, leaving 4 bases of the junction unmatched. Germline CDR1 SGHTA, CDR2 FQGTGA. The CDR3 DNA follows: TGTGCCAGCAGCCCAACTAGCGGGGGGAACAATGAGCAGTTCTTC. Protein: CASSPTSGGNNEQFF. The variable domain in full, with the rest retrieved from reference TRBV7-3 and TRBJ2-1, is GAGVSQTPSNKVTEKGKYVELRCDPISGHTALYWYRQSLGQGPEFLIYFQGTGAADDSGLPNDRFFAVRPEGSVSTLKIQRTERGDSAVYLCASSPTSGGNNEQFFGPGTRLTVL.

The chain combines TRBV9 with TRBJ2-5; 9 bases agree with TRBD1. The CDR3 loop spans 14 amino acids. V lost 3 bases, J lost 5 bases, and 5 bases stayed unmatched. Germline V gene sequence: CDR1 SGDLS, CDR2 YYNGEE. CDR3 in amino acids: CASSGTGEWETQYF. CDR3 nucleotide sequence: TGTGCCAGCAGCGGGACAGGGGAGTGGGAGACCCAGTACTTC.

The chain carries TRBV29-1 and TRBJ2-7; weak D call: TRBD2 (6 bases). V lost 6 bases and J lost 6, with 21 bases in between. The CDR3 extends over 14 amino acids. Germline CDR1 reads SQVTM; CDR2 reads ANQGSEA. The CDR3 loop reads CSVKIRIADLEQYF. CDR3 sequence (DNA): TGCAGCGTAAAGATCCGTATAGCGGACCTCGAGCAGTACTTC.

The J gene is TRBJ1-5, the V gene TRBV7-2; 8 bases are shared with TRBD1. CDR1 SGHTA and CDR2 FQGNSA come from the germline V gene. V lost 5 bases, J lost 7 bases, and 7 bases stayed unmatched. The CDR3 covers 14 residues. The DNA for the CDR3 is TGTGCCAGCAGCCCGGACAGGGTAGGGCAGCCCCAGCATTTT. It yields the protein CASSPDRVGQPQHF.